This TCR beta chain is from a study of Ad26.COV2.S vaccination and SARS-CoV-2 variants. Measured with immunoSEQ multiplex PCR; TCRdb has only the in-frame clones, and not every one. In the table there are 400,000 to 500,000 clones, 89% of which are singletons. The table lists this clone with a count of one. The antigen is not known. Sample treatment: 15 to 20 received Ad26.COV2.S at low or high dose, single or two shots; several received placebo; per-sample allocation not given. Following the first vaccine or placebo injection, samples were taken on day 63. General study results and limits: Spike-specific TCR breadth in vaccine recipients exceeded that seen in placebo recipients. The study found similar non-spike TCR breadth in vaccine and placebo recipients.

The germline V and J ends were trimmed by 1 base and 9 bases, with 13 bases remaining between them. CDR3 length: 14 amino acids. Germline assignment: CDR1 SGHNT and CDR2 YENEEA. This specimen consisted of peripheral blood, obtained in a trial of Ad26.COV2.S vaccine versus placebo. This receptor was obtained from a person between 18 and 60 years old who received the Ad26.COV2.S COVID-19 vaccine or a placebo. The chain carries TRBV11-3 and TRBJ2-1; maybe TRBD1 (6 bases). The CDR3 loop is CASSLGWSGVEQFF. The CDR3 nucleotides are TGTGCCAGCAGCTTAGGGTGGTCAGGGGTTGAGCAGTTCTTC.